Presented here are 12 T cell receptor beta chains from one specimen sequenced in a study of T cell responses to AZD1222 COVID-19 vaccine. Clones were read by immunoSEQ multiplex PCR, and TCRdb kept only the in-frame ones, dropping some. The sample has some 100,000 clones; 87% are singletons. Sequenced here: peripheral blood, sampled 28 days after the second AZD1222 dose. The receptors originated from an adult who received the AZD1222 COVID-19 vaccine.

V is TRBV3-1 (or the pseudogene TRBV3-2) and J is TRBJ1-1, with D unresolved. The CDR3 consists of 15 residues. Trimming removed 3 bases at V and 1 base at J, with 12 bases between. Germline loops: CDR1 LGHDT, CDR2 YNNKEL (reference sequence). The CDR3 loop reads CASSQYPGSNTEAFF. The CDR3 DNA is TGTGCCAGCAGCCAGTATCCGGGGTCGAACACTGAAGCTTTCTTT.

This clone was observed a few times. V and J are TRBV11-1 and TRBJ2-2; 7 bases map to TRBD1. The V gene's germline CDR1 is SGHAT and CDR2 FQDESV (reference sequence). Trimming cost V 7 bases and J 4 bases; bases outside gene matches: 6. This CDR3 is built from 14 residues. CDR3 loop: CASTSDRVTGELFF. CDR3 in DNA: TGTGCCAGCACCTCTGACAGGGTCACCGGGGAGCTGTTTTTT.

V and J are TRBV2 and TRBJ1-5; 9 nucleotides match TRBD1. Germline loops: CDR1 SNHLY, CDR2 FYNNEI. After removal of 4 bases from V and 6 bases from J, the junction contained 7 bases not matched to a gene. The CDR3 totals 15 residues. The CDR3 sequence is CASSVSTGGGQPQHF. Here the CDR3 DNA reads TGTGCCAGCAGTGTATCTACAGGGGGCGGTCAGCCCCAGCATTTT. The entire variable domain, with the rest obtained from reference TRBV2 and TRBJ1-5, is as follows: EPEVTQTPSHQVTQMGQEVILRCVPISNHLYFYWYRQILGQKVEFLVSFYNNEISEKSEIFDDQFSVERPDGSNFTLKIRSTKLEDSAMYFCASSVSTGGGQPQHFGDGTRLSIL.

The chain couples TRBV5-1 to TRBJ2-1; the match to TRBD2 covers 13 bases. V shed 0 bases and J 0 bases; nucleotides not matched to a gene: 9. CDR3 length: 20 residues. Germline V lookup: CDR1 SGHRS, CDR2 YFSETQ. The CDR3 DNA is TGCGCCAGCAGCTTGGCAGTACTAGCGGGGGGGCCGAGCTCCTACAATGAGCAGTTCTTC. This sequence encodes CASSLAVLAGGPSSYNEQFF.

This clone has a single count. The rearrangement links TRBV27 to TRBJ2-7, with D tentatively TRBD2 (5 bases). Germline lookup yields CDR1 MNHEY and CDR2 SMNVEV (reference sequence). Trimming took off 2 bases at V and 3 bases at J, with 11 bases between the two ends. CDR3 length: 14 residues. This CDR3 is CASSLRGEVYEQYF. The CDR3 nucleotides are TGTGCCAGCAGTTTACGGGGTGAAGTCTACGAGCAGTACTTC.

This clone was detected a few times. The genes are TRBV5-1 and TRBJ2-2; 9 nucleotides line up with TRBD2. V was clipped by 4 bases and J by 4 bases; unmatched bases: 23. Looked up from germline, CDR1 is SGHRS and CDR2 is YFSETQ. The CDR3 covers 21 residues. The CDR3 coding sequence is TGCGCCAGCAGCCTCCGCGCCGGGACTAGCAACTCAATCGGGGGCACCGGGGAGCTGTTTTTT. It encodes CASSLRAGTSNSIGGTGELFF.

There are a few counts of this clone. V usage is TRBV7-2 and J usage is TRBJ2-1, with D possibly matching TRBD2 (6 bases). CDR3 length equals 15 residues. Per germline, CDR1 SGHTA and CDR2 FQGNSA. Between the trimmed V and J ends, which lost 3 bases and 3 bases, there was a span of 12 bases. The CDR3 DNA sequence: TGTGCCAGCAGCTTCTTTGGGACTGACTACAATGAGCAGTTCTTC. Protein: CASSFFGTDYNEQFF.

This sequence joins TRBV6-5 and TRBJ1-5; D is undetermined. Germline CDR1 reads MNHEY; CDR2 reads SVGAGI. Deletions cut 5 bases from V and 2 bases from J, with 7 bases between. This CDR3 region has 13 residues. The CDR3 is CASSRFGNQPQHF. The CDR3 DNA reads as TGTGCCAGCAGTCGCTTTGGCAATCAGCCCCAGCATTTT.

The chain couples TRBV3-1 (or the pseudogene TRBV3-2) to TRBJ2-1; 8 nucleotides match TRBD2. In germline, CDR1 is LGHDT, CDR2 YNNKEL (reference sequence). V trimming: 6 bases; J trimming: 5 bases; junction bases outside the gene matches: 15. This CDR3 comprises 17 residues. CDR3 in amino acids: CASSPPGPPRGDNEQFF. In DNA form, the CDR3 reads TGTGCCAGCAGTCCGCCGGGACCACCGCGGGGGGACAATGAGCAGTTCTTC.

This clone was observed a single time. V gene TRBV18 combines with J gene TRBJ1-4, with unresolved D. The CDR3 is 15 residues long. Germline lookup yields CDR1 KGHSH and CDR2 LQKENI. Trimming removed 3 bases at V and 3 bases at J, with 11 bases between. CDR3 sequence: CASSPLTRPNEKLFF. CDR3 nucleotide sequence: TGTGCCAGCTCACCCCTGACGAGACCTAATGAAAAACTGTTTTTT.

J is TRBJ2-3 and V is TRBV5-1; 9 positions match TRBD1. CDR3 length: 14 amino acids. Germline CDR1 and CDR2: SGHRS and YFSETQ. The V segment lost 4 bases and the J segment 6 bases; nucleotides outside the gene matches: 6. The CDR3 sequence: CASSQGTGRDTQYF. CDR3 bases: TGCGCCAGCAGCCAGGGGACAGGGCGGGATACGCAGTATTTT.

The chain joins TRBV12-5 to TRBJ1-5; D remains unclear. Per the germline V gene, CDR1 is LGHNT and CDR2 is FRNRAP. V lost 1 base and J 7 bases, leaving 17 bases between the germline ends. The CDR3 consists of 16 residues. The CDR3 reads CASGLAISDSGQPQHF. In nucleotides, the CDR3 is TGTGCTAGTGGTTTGGCGATTAGCGATTCCGGGCAGCCCCAGCATTTT. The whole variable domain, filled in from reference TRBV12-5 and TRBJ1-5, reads DARVTQTPRHKVTEMGQEVTMRCQPILGHNTVFWYRQTMMQGLELLAYFRNRAPLDDSGMPKDRFSAEMPDATLATLKIQPSEPRDSAVYFCASGLAISDSGQPQHFGDGTRLSIL.